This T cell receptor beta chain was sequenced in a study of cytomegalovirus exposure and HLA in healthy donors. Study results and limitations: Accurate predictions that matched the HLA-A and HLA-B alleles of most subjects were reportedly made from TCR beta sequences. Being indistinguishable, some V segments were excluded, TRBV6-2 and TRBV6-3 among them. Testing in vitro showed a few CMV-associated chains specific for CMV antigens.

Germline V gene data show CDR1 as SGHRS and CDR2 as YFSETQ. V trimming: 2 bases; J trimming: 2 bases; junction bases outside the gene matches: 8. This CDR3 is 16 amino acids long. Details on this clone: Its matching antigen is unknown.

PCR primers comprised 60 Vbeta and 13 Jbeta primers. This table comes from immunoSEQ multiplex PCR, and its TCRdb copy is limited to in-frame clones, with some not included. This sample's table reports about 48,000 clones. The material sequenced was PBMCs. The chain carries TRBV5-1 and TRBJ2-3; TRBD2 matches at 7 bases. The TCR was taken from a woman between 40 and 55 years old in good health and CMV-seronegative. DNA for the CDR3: TGCGCCAGCAGCTTTGAGGCTAGCGGCACCACAGATACGCAGTATTTT. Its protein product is CASSFEASGTTDTQYF. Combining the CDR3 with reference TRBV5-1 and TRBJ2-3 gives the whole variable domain KAGVTQTPRYLIKTRGQQVTLSCSPISGHRSVSWYQQTPGQGLQFLFEYFSETQRNKGNFPGRFSGRQFSNSRSEMNVSTLELGDSALYLCASSFEASGTTDTQYFGPGTRLTVL.